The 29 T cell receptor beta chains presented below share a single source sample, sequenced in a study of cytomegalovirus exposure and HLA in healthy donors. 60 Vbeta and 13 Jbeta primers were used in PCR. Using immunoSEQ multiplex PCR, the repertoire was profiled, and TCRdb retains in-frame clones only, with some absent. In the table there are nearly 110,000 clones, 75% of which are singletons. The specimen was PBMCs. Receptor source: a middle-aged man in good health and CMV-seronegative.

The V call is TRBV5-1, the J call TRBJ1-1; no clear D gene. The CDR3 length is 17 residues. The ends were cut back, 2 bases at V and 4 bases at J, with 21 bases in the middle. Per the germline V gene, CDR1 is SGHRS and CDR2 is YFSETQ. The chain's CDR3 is CASSLWRVDRFRTEAFF. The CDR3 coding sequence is TGCGCCAGCAGCTTATGGCGGGTAGATAGGTTTCGCACTGAAGCTTTCTTT.

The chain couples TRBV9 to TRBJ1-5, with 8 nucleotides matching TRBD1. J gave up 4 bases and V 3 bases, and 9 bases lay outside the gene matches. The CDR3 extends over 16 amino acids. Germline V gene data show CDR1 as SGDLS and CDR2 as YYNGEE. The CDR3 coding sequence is TGTGCCAGCAGCGCACCAAGCAGGGGGCTAAATCAGCCCCAGCATTTT. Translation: CASSAPSRGLNQPQHF.

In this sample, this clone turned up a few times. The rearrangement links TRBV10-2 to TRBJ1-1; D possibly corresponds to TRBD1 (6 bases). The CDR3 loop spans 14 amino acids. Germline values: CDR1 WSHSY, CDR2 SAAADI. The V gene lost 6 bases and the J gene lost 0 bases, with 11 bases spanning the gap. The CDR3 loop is CASRLDRLNTEAFF. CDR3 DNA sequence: TGCGCCAGCAGATTGGACAGACTGAACACTGAAGCTTTCTTT.

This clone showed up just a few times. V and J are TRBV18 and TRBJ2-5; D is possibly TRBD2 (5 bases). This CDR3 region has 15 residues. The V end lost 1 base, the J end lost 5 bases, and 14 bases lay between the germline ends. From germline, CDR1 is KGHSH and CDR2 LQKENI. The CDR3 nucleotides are TGTGCCAGCTCACCACAAGCCGGGGTGTGGGAGACCCAGTACTTC. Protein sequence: CASSPQAGVWETQYF.

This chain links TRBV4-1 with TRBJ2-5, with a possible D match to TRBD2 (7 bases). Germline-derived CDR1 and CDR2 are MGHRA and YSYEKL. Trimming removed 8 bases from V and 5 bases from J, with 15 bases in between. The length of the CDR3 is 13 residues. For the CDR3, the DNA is TGCGCCAGCGGAGGGGGGGGAGAGGAGACCCAGTACTTC. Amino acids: CASGGGGEETQYF.

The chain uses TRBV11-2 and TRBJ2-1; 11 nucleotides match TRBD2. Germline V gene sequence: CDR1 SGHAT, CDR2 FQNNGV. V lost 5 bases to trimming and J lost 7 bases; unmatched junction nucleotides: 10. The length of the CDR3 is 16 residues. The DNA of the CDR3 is TGTGCCAGCAGCCCCCAACTAGCGGGGGCGACGAATGAGCAGTTCTTC. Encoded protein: CASSPQLAGATNEQFF.

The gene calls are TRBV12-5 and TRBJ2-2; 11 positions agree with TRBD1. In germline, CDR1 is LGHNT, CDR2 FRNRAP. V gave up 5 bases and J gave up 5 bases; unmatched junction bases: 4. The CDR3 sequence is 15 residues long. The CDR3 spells CASGGQGAGTGELFF. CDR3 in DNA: TGTGCTAGTGGTGGACAGGGGGCAGGTACCGGGGAGCTGTTTTTT.

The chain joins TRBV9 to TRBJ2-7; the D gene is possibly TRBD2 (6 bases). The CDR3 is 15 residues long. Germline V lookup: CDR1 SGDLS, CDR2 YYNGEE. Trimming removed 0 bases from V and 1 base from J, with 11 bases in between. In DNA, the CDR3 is TGTGCCAGCAGCGTAGGCGGGACCAATTCCTACGAGCAGTACTTC. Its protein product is CASSVGGTNSYEQYF.

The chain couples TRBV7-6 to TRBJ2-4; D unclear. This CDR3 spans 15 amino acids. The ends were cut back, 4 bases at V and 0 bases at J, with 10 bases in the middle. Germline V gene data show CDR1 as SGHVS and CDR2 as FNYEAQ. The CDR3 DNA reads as TGTGCCAGCAGCTCGACACCCCTAGCCAAAAACATTCAGTACTTC. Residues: CASSSTPLAKNIQYF.

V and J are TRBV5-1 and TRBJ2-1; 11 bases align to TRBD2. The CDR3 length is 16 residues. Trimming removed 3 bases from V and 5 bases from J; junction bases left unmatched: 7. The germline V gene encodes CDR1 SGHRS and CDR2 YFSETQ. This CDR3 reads CASSSPPGLADNEQFF. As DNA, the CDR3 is TGCGCCAGCAGCTCCCCACCGGGACTAGCGGACAATGAGCAGTTCTTC.

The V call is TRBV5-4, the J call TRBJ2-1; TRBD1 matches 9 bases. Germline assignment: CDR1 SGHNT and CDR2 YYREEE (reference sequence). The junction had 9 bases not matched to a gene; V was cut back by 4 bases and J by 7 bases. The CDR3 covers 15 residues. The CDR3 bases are TGTGCCAGCAGCGCCACCGGGACAGGGTCTAATGAGCAGTTCTTC. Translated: CASSATGTGSNEQFF.

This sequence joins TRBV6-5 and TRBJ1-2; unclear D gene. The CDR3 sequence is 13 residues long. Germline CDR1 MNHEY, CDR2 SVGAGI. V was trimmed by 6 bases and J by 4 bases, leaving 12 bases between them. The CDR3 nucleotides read TGTGCCAGCAGACCAGGCAAGTCCTATGGCTACACCTTC. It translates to CASRPGKSYGYTF.

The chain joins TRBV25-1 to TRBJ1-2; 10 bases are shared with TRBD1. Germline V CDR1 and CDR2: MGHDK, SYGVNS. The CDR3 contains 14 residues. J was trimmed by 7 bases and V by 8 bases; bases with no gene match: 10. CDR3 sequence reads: CASRPGQGTIGYTF. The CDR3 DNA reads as TGTGCCAGCCGGCCGGGACAGGGGACAATTGGCTACACCTTC.

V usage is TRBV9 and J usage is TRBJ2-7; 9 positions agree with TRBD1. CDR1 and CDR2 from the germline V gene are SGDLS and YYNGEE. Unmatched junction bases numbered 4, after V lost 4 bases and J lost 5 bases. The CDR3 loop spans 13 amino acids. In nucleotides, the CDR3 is TGTGCCAGCAGCACCCGACAGGGGGACGAGCAGTACTTC. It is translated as CASSTRQGDEQYF.

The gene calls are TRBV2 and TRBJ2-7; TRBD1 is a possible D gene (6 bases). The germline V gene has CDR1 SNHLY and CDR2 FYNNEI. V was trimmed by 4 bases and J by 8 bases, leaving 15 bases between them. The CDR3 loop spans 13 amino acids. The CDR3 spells CASSGGTRGKQYF. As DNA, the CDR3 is TGTGCCAGCAGTGGGGGGACCAGGGGTAAGCAGTACTTC.

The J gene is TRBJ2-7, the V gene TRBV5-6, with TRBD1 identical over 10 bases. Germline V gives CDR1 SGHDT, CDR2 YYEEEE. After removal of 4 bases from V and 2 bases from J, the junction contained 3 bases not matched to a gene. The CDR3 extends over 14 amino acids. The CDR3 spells CASSQGQGTYEQYF. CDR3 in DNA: TGTGCCAGCAGCCAGGGACAGGGGACCTACGAGCAGTACTTC. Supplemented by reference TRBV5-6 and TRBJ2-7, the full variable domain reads DAGVTQSPTHLIKTRGQQVTLRCSPKSGHDTVSWYQQALGQGPQFIFQYYEEEERQRGNFPDRFSGHQFPNYSSELNVNALLLGDSALYLCASSQGQGTYEQYFGPGTRLTVT.

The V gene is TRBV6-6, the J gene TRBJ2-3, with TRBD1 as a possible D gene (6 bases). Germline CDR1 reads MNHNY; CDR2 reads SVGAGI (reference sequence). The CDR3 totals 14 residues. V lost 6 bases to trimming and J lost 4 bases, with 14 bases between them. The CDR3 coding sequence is TGTGCCAGCAGAGATGAACAGGGTTCAGATACGCAGTATTTT. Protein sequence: CASRDEQGSDTQYF.

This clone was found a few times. Here the CDR3 DNA reads TGCGCCAGCAGTCGGGCAGGGGAGCCCTATGGCTACACCTTC. Translating gives CASSRAGEPYGYTF. The chain couples TRBV23-1 to TRBJ1-2, with D perhaps matching TRBD1 (6 bases). TRBV23-1 is marked as an open reading frame, function uncertain. V lost 4 bases, J lost 4 bases, and 13 bases lay in between. The CDR3 runs to 14 residues.

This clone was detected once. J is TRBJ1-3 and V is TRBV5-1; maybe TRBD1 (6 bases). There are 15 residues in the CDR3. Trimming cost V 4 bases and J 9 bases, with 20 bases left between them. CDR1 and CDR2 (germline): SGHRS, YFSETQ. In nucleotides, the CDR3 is TGCGCCAGCAGCCAGATTACAGGGTCCCAAGGCACCATATATTTT. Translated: CASSQITGSQGTIYF. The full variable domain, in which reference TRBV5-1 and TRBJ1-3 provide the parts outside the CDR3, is KAGVTQTPRYLIKTRGQQVTLSCSPISGHRSVSWYQQTPGQGLQFLFEYFSETQRNKGNFPGRFSGRQFSNSRSEMNVSTLELGDSALYLCASSQITGSQGTIYFGEGSWLTVV.

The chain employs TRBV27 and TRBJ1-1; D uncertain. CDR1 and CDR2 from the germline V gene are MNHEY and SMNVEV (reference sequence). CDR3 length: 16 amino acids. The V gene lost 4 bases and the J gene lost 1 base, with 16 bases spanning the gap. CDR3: CASSYTAGAKNTEAFF. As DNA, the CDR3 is TGTGCCAGCAGTTATACAGCGGGTGCGAAGAACACTGAAGCTTTCTTT.

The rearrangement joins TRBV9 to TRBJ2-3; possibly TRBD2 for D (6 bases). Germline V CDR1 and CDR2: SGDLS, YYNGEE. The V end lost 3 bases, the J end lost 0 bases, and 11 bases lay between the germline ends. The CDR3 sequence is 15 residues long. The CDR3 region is CASSARGTSTDTQYF. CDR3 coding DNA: TGTGCCAGCAGCGCCCGGGGGACCAGCACAGATACGCAGTATTTT.

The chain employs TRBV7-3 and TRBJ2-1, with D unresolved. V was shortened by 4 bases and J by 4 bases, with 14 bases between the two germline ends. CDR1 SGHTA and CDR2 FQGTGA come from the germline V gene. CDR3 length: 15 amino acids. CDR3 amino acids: CASSYSRSGYNEQFF. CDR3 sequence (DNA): TGTGCCAGCAGCTATAGCCGAAGTGGATACAATGAGCAGTTCTTC. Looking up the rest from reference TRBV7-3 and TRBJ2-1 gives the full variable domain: GAGVSQTPSNKVTEKGKYVELRCDPISGHTALYWYRQSLGQGPEFLIYFQGTGAADDSGLPNDRFFAVRPEGSVSTLKIQRTERGDSAVYLCASSYSRSGYNEQFFGPGTRLTVL.

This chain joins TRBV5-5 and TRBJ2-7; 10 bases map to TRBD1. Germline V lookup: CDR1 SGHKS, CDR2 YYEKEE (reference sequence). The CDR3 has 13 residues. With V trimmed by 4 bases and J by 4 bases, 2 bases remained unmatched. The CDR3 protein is CASSRQGAYEQYF. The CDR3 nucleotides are TGTGCCAGCAGCCGACAGGGGGCTTACGAGCAGTACTTC.

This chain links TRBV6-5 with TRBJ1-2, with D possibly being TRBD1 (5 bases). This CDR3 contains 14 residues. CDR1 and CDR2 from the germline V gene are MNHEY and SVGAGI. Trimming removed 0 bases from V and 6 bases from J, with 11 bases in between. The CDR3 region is CASSYSGGTNGYTF. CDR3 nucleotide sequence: TGTGCCAGCAGTTACTCGGGAGGGACGAATGGCTACACCTTC.

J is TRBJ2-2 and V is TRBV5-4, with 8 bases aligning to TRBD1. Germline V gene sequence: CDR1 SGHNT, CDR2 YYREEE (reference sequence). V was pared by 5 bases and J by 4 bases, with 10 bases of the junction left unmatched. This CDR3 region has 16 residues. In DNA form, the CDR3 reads TGTGCCAGCAGTGACAACCGGGACAGGACCACCGGGGAGCTGTTTTTT. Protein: CASSDNRDRTTGELFF.

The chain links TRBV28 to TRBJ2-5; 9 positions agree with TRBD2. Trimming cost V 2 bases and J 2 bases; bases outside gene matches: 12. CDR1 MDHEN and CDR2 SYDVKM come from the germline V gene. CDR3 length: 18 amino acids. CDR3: CASSLLQGSGSRQETQYF. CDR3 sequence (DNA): TGTGCCAGCAGTTTACTTCAGGGTAGCGGGAGTAGACAAGAGACCCAGTACTTC.

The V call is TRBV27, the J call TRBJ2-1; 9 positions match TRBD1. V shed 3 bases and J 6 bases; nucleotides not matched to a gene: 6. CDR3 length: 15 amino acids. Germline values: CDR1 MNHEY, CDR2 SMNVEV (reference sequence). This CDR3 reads CASSFPGQGVNEQFF. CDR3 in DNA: TGTGCCAGCAGTTTTCCGGGACAGGGAGTCAATGAGCAGTTCTTC.

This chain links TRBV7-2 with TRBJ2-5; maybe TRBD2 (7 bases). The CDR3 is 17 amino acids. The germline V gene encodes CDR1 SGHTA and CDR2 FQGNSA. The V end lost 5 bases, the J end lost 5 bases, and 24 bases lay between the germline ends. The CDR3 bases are TGTGCCAGCAGCCCCCTACGGGGGGCCTTGTCCGGTGAGACCCAGTACTTC. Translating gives CASSPLRGALSGETQYF.

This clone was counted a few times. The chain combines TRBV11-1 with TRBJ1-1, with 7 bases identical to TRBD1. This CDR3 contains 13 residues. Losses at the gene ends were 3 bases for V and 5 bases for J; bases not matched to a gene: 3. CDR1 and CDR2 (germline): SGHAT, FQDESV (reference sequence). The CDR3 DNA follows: TGTGCCAGCAGCTTCGACAGGGAGACTGAAGCTTTCTTT. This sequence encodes CASSFDRETEAFF.